The present T cell receptor (beta chain) was sequenced within a study of patients and donors after allogeneic stem cell transplantation. TCRdb used MiXCR to reprocess the RT-PCR reads, holding one entry per CDR3 protein. The sample shows about a million distinct CDR3 sequences, under 20% of them seen only once. This CDR3 has 15 residues. V shed 5 bases and J shed 1 base, with 13 bases lying between them. Germline assignment: CDR1 MNHEY and CDR2 SMNVEV (reference sequence). This chain connects TRBV27 to TRBJ2-3; D may match TRBD1 or TRBD2 (5 bases each). The clonotype comes from a human donor who was either an allogeneic HSCT recipient or a stem cell or donor lymphocyte infusion donor (not recorded which). It is not recorded whose cells these are; they may come from a transplant donor. The source material was blood, either unsorted or a sorted T cell fraction (not recorded which). The CDR3 nucleotides read TGTGCCAGCAGTCCCCGGGGCACTCGCACAGATACGCAGTATTTT. Translated: CASSPRGTRTDTQYF.